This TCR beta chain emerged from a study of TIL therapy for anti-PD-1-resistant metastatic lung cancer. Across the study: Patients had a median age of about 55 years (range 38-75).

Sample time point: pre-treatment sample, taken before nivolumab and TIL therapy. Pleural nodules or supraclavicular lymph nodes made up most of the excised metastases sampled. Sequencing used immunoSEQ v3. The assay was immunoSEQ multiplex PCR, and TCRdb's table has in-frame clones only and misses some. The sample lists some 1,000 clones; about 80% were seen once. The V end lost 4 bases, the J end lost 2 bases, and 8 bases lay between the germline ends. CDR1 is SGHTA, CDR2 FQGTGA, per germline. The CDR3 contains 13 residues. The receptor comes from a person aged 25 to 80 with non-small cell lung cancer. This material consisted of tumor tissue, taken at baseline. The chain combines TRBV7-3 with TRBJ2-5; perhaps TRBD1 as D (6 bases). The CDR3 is CASSSTGQETQYF. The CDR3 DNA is TGTGCCAGCAGCTCGACAGGTCAAGAGACCCAGTACTTC.